The TCR beta chain described here comes from a study of blood T cell repertoires in COVID-19. Study background: PBMCs, B-cell-depleted T cells, or T cells were the source of the cDNA or gDNA that made up the material.

Cohorts were based on clinical histories the participants reported. Trimming shortened V by 4 bases and J by 7 bases, and 23 bases separated the two germline ends. This CDR3 contains 16 residues. The germline gives CDR1 LGHDT, CDR2 YNNKEL (reference sequence). Here immunoSEQ multiplex PCR was the method, and the copy in TCRdb shows in-frame clones only, minus some. The sample contains around 250,000 clones, over 80% of which appear only once. Sequences were obtained from PBMCs or T cells enriched from blood (not recorded which). The origin of this receptor is a young woman with acute COVID-19. V is TRBV3-1 (or the pseudogene TRBV3-2) and J is TRBJ2-7; TRBD2 might be the D (5 bases). For the CDR3, the DNA is TGTGCCAGCAGCCTTCTTTTTTTGGAGGATTCGTCGGAGCAGTACTTC. This translates into CASSLLFLEDSSEQYF.